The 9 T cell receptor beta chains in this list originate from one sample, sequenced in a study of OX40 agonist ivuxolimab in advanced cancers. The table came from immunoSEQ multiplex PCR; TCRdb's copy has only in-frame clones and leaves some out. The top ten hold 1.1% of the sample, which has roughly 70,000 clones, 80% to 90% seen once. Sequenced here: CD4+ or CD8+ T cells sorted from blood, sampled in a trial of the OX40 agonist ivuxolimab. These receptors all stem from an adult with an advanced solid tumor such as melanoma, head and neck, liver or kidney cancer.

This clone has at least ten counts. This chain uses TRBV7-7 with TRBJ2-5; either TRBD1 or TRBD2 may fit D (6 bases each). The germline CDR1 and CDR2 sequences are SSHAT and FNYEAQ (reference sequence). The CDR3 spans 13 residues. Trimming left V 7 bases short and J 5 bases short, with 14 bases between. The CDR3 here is CASTRGPQETQYF. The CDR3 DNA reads TGTGCCAGCACCCGGGGGCCGCAGGAGACCCAGTACTTC.

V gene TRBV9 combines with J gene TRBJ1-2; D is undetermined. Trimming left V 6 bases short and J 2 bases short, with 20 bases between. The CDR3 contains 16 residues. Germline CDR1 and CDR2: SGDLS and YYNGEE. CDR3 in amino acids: CASNGDRIGQNYGYTF. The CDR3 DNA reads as TGTGCCAGCAACGGAGATCGTATTGGGCAGAACTATGGCTACACCTTC.

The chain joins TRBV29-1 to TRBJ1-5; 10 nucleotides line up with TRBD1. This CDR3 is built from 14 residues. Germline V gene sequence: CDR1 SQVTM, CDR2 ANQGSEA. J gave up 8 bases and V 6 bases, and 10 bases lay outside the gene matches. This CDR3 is CSVGETGGGKPQHF. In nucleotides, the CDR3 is TGCAGCGTCGGAGAGACAGGGGGCGGGAAGCCCCAGCATTTT. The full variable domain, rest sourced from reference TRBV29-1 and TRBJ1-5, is SAVISQKPSRDICQRGTSLTIQCQVDSQVTMMFWYRQQPGQSLTLIATANQGSEATYESGFVIDKFPISRPNLTFSTLTVSNMSPEDSSIYLCSVGETGGGKPQHFGDGTRLSIL.

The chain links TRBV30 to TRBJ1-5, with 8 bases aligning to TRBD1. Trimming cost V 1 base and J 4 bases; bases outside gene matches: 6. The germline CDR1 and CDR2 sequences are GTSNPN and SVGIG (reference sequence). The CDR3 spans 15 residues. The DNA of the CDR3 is TGTGCCTGGAGTGATGGGGACAGGTCTAATCAGCCCCAGCATTTT. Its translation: CAWSDGDRSNQPQHF.

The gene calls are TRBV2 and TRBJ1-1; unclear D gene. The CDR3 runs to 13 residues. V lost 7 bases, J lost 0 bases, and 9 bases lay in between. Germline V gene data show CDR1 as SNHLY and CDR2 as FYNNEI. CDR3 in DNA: TGTGCCAGCAATTTGGGAATGAACACTGAAGCTTTCTTT. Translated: CASNLGMNTEAFF.

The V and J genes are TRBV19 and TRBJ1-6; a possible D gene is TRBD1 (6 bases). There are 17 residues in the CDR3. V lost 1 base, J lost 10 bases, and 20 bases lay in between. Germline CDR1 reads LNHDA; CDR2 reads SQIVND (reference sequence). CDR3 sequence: CASSIGVGSGAGSPLHF. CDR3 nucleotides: TGTGCCAGTAGTATAGGGGTTGGCTCGGGGGCCGGGTCACCCCTCCACTTT.

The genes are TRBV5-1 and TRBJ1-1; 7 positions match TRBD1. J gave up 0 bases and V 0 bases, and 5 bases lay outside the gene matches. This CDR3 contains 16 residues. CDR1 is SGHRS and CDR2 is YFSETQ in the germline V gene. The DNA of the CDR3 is TGCGCCAGCAGCTTGGCCCAGGGGGGGCTGAACACTGAAGCTTTCTTT. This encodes CASSLAQGGLNTEAFF.

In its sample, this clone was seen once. The DNA of the CDR3 is TGTGCCAGCAGCTTACGGACAGGGGTGACAGAGACCCAGTACTTC. Translated, it gives CASSLRTGVTETQYF. This chain links TRBV7-9 with TRBJ2-5, with 9 bases aligning to TRBD1. Trimming cost V 2 bases and J 4 bases; bases outside gene matches: 5. Germline values: CDR1 SEHNR, CDR2 FQNEAQ (reference sequence). The CDR3 loop spans 15 amino acids.

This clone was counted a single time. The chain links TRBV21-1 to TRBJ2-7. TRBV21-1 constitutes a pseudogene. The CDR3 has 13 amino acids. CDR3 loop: CASSTGKFYEQYF. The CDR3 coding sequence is TGTGCCAGCAGCACCGGAAAATTCTACGAGCAGTACTTC.